These T cell receptor beta chains were read from a single sample in a study of blood T cell repertoires in COVID-19. Here immunoSEQ multiplex PCR was the method, and the copy in TCRdb shows in-frame clones only, minus some. In the table there are 98,000 or so clones, 70% to 85% of which are singletons. The sample was peripheral blood. Receptors originate from a woman older than 75 with active or convalescent COVID-19. Both conserved end residues are part of each CDR3. Fields, in order: V gene, CDR3 length, J gene, clone size, CDR3 protein. The size field is filled for only some rows; it gives once, few, many or a size class.

V: TRBV7-6
length: 14
J: TRBJ2-7
size: few
CDR3: CASSTRQGAYEQYF

V: TRBV6-6
length: 15
J: TRBJ1-2
size: once
CDR3: CASSYDRGRNYGYTF

V: TRBV24-1
length: 13
J: TRBJ2-7
size: .
CDR3: CATSGGRPYEQYF

V: TRBV6-5
length: 14
J: TRBJ1-2
size: .
CDR3: CASSRQGRSYGYTF

V: TRBV6-2/TRBV6-3
length: 14
J: TRBJ1-2
size: once
CDR3: CASSKGTSNYGYTF

V: TRBV5-5
length: 15
J: TRBJ1-1
size: .
CDR3: CASSLSHRGTVEAFF

V: TRBV19
length: 16
J: TRBJ1-2
size: .
CDR3: CASSTYGQPLQYGYTF

V: TRBV12-3/TRBV12-4
length: 12
J: TRBJ2-5
size: .
CDR3: CASSLGPETQYF

V: TRBV28
length: 18
J: TRBJ2-7
size: .
CDR3: CASSPYPGTDTRSYEQYF

V: TRBV12-3/TRBV12-4
length: 13
J: TRBJ1-1
size: .
CDR3: CASSLGGRTEAFF

V: TRBV21-1
length: 18
J: TRBJ2-7
size: .
CDR3: CASSKTGGPQWRSYEQYF

V: TRBV3-1/TRBV3-2
length: 15
J: TRBJ1-2
size: .
CDR3: CASSQDYRGYNGYTF

V: TRBV7-9
length: 13
J: TRBJ1-2
size: .
CDR3: CASSLRQGDGYTF

V: TRBV28
length: 13
J: TRBJ1-2
size: .
CDR3: CASSLISGYGYTF

V: TRBV5-1
length: 15
J: TRBJ2-5
size: .
CDR3: CATRNSHRGEETQYF

V: TRBV2
length: 14
J: TRBJ2-1
size: few
CDR3: CASSVGGTYGEQFF

V: TRBV5-5
length: 15
J: TRBJ1-1
size: .
CDR3: CASSALQGADHEAFF

V: TRBV19
length: 13
J: TRBJ2-7
size: .
CDR3: CASSISFYHEQYF

V: TRBV2
length: 15
J: TRBJ1-3
size: few
CDR3: CASNGPGGKGNTIYF

V: TRBV28
length: 14
J: TRBJ1-1
size: .
CDR3: CASSLFNMNTEAFF

V: TRBV28
length: 15
J: TRBJ1-5
size: .
CDR3: CASSWAGGSNQPQHF

V: TRBV30
length: 11
J: TRBJ2-7
size: few
CDR3: CAWRQKYEQYF

V: TRBV2
length: 14
J: TRBJ1-5
size: .
CDR3: CASRATGGFNPQHF

V: TRBV27
length: 14
J: TRBJ2-7
size: few
CDR3: CASSLGQGTYEQYF

V: TRBV30
length: 13
J: TRBJ2-7
size: .
CDR3: CAWSLGGPREQYF

V: TRBV21-1
length: 16
J: TRBJ2-3
size: .
CDR3: CASSRLAGTSTDTQYF

V: TRBV30
length: 13
J: TRBJ1-1
size: .
CDR3: CAWRYGQFGEAFF

V: TRBV6-6
length: 15
J: TRBJ1-2
size: few
CDR3: CASSYWDSYSYGYTF

V: TRBV19
length: 14
J: TRBJ2-1
size: .
CDR3: CASRAGSSYNEQFF

V: TRBV10-3
length: 13
J: TRBJ2-1
size: few
CDR3: CAISDQGINEQFF

V: TRBV19
length: 14
J: TRBJ2-7
size: .
CDR3: CASTDLRPGAEQYF

V: TRBV20-1
length: 11
J: TRBJ2-5
size: few
CDR3: CSARDYPTQYF

V: TRBV19
length: 16
J: TRBJ2-7
size: .
CDR3: CASSVAGQKNSYEQYF

V: TRBV6-5
length: 12
J: TRBJ2-7
size: once
CDR3: CASRGGVYEQYF

V: TRBV6-6
length: 14
J: TRBJ1-2
size: .
CDR3: CASLKWGQNYGYTF

V: TRBV7-2
length: 12
J: TRBJ1-3
size: .
CDR3: CASSIGDSPLYF

V: TRBV2
length: 15
J: TRBJ1-5
size: .
CDR3: CASQLTGSSNQPQHF

V: TRBV5-6
length: 13
J: TRBJ2-5
size: .
CDR3: CASSYDNQETQYF

V: TRBV11-1
length: 16
J: TRBJ2-3
size: .
CDR3: CASSLMYGQGADTQYF

V: TRBV19
length: 14
J: TRBJ2-7
size: .
CDR3: CASSIRGGGYEQYF

V: TRBV5-1
length: 14
J: TRBJ1-6
size: few
CDR3: CASSLVPAGSPLHF

V: TRBV4-1
length: 15
J: TRBJ2-7
size: .
CDR3: CASSQDISRRYEQYF

V: TRBV11-2
length: 14
J: TRBJ2-1
size: .
CDR3: CASASTGGYGEQFF

V: TRBV2
length: 14
J: TRBJ1-2
size: .
CDR3: CASSPGTGGHGYTF

V: TRBV7-6
length: 16
J: TRBJ2-6
size: .
CDR3: CASSLGRDTGANVLTF

V: TRBV6-1
length: 16
J: TRBJ1-5
size: few
CDR3: CASSVYYRAEGQPQHF

V: TRBV10-3
length: 14
J: TRBJ2-7
size: .
CDR3: CAISTGTDFPEQYF

V: TRBV14
length: 18
J: TRBJ2-5
size: .
CDR3: CASSQVVAGRTSQETQYF

V: TRBV2
length: 14
J: TRBJ1-5
size: .
CDR3: CASGLGRSGRPQHF

V: TRBV6-2/TRBV6-3
length: 15
J: TRBJ1-2
size: .
CDR3: CASSYSSRGSYGYTF

V: TRBV4-3
length: 16
J: TRBJ2-2
size: once
CDR3: CASSPVAGGSAGELFF